Presented here are 28 T cell receptor beta chains from one specimen sequenced in a study of blood T cell repertoires in COVID-19. Assay used: immunoSEQ multiplex PCR; TCRdb lists only in-frame clones, some missing. The sample yields approximately 91,000 clones, less than 85% seen once. The sequencing input was peripheral blood. These TCRs come from an older man with acute or convalescent COVID-19.

This clone appeared a single time. The chain uses TRBV12-3 or TRBV12-4 and TRBJ1-1; D ambiguous. V lost 5 bases to trimming and J lost 3 bases, with 10 bases between them. CDR3 length: 13 amino acids. The CDR3 loop is CASSRDSYTEAFF. In nucleotides, the CDR3 is TGTGCCAGCAGTCGGGATTCCTACACTGAAGCTTTCTTT.

This clone was seen more than once but under ten times. This chain links TRBV19 with TRBJ1-2; no firm D call. Trimming removed 0 bases at V and 2 bases at J, with 13 bases between. Per germline, CDR1 LNHDA and CDR2 SQIVND (reference sequence). The CDR3 is 16 residues long. The CDR3 nucleotides are TGTGCCAGTAGTATAGATCGGTCGGTCGAGAACTATGGCTACACCTTC. Translation: CASSIDRSVENYGYTF.

This clone was detected only a few times. V and J are TRBV19 and TRBJ2-3; D not resolved. This CDR3 spans 14 amino acids. V lost 5 bases and J 0 bases, leaving 9 bases between the germline ends. Germline CDR1 is LNHDA and CDR2 is SQIVND (reference sequence). CDR3 sequence (DNA): TGTGCCAGTAGTCTGACGACAAGCACAGATACGCAGTATTTT. It encodes CASSLTTSTDTQYF. Full variable domain (missing parts from reference TRBV19 and TRBJ2-3): DGGITQSPKYLFRKEGQNVTLSCEQNLNHDAMYWYRQDPGQGLRLIYYSQIVNDFQKGDIAEGYSVSREKKESFPLTVTSAQKNPTAFYLCASSLTTSTDTQYFGPGTRLTVL.

This sequence joins TRBV29-1 and TRBJ2-7, with a tentative D call TRBD2 (5 bases). Germline V CDR1 and CDR2: SQVTM, ANQGSEA. This CDR3 spans 13 amino acids. V lost 6 bases and J 3 bases, leaving 15 bases between the germline ends. CDR3 nucleotide sequence: TGCAGCGTCAGGACTCTTGGCGACTACGAGCAGTACTTC. Protein: CSVRTLGDYEQYF.

This chain links TRBV5-1 with TRBJ2-1, with 7 bases that match TRBD1. V trimming: 0 bases; J trimming: 1 base; junction bases outside the gene matches: 10. The CDR3 has 18 amino acids. CDR1 and CDR2 from the germline V gene are SGHRS and YFSETQ. The CDR3 region has the DNA TGCGCCAGCAGCTTGGCCACGACCGGGACAGCGTCCTACAATGAGCAGTTCTTC. Its protein product is CASSLATTGTASYNEQFF. The whole variable domain, remainder taken from reference TRBV5-1 and TRBJ2-1, is KAGVTQTPRYLIKTRGQQVTLSCSPISGHRSVSWYQQTPGQGLQFLFEYFSETQRNKGNFPGRFSGRQFSNSRSEMNVSTLELGDSALYLCASSLATTGTASYNEQFFGPGTRLTVL.

The chain recombines TRBV2 with TRBJ1-1, with unresolved D. This CDR3 has 18 residues. Germline V gene lookup returns CDR1 SNHLY and CDR2 FYNNEI. V lost 0 bases and J 6 bases, leaving 23 bases between the germline ends. The CDR3 bases are TGTGCCAGCAGTGAAGCCTCCGGGTCCCCAATCGGGAAAGCTGAAGCTTTCTTT. It yields the protein CASSEASGSPIGKAEAFF.

The V gene is TRBV27, the J gene TRBJ2-3, with D maybe TRBD1 (5 bases). V was pared by 8 bases and J by 0 bases, with 12 bases between. CDR1 is MNHEY, CDR2 SMNVEV, per germline (reference sequence). CDR3 length equals 14 residues. The CDR3 nucleotides read TGTGCCAGCGGCAGGGTTACGAGCACAGATACGCAGTATTTT. It is translated as CASGRVTSTDTQYF.

This clone was observed a few times. V and J are TRBV7-9 and TRBJ1-2; no clear D gene. Germline values: CDR1 SEHNR, CDR2 FQNEAQ (reference sequence). V was trimmed by 1 base and J by 5 bases, leaving 11 bases between them. CDR3 size: 14 residues. The CDR3 loop reads CASSLGATDYGYTF. DNA of the CDR3: TGTGCCAGCAGCTTAGGGGCCACGGATTATGGCTACACCTTC.

The chain has TRBV6-1 and TRBJ2-1; TRBD1 is a possible D gene (5 bases). In germline, CDR1 is MNHNS, CDR2 SASEGT. Trimming pared 1 base from V and 3 bases from J, leaving 13 bases between. This CDR3 comprises 16 residues. The chain's CDR3 is CASSEDRWNDYNEQFF. The CDR3 nucleotides read TGTGCCAGCAGTGAAGACAGGTGGAACGACTACAATGAGCAGTTCTTC.

V gene TRBV28 combines with J gene TRBJ1-2; no clear D gene. The CDR3 runs 13 residues. Trimming shortened V by 5 bases and J by 4 bases, and 11 bases separated the two germline ends. CDR1 is MDHEN, CDR2 SYDVKM, per germline. The CDR3 nucleotides are TGTGCCAGCAGTCCCGGCCAGGTCTATGGCTACACCTTC. Protein: CASSPGQVYGYTF.

This clone was picked up a small number of times. This sequence joins TRBV2 and TRBJ2-7; D uncertain. Germline loops: CDR1 SNHLY, CDR2 FYNNEI. The CDR3 has 12 residues. Trimming pared 6 bases from V and 3 bases from J, leaving 9 bases between. The CDR3 DNA sequence: TGTGCCAGCAGCAGACTCGTCTACGAGCAGTACGTC. It translates to CASSRLVYEQYV.

This clone has only a few counts. The rearrangement links TRBV27 to TRBJ2-2; D possibly corresponds to TRBD1 (5 bases). Trimming shortened V by 6 bases and J by 5 bases, and 13 bases separated the two germline ends. The CDR3 loop spans 14 amino acids. Germline V gives CDR1 MNHEY, CDR2 SMNVEV (reference sequence). CDR3 sequence (DNA): TGTGCCAGCAGGAGCAGGGTATGGACCGGGGAGCTGTTTTTT. It encodes CASRSRVWTGELFF.

Here the CDR3 reads CASRPGGVSGYYEQYF. DNA for the CDR3: TGTGCCAGCAGACCGGGGGGGGTTAGCGGTTACTACGAGCAGTACTTC. V gene TRBV27 combines with J gene TRBJ2-7, with TRBD2 matching over 8 bases. This CDR3 comprises 16 residues. Germline V CDR1 and CDR2: MNHEY, SMNVEV (reference sequence). With 6 bases clipped from V and 3 bases from J, the junction kept 13 bases outside the gene matches.

The chain links TRBV7-2 to TRBJ2-7; possible D gene TRBD2, 6 bases. The CDR3 runs to 16 residues. V was pared by 5 bases and J by 0 bases, with 17 bases between. Per the germline V gene, CDR1 is SGHTA and CDR2 is FQGNSA. The CDR3 protein is CASSPKGGDSSYEQYF. The CDR3 DNA reads TGTGCCAGCAGCCCCAAAGGAGGGGATAGCTCCTACGAGCAGTACTTC.

This clone has more than one count but fewer than ten. One end of the junction fails to match germline, which may point to a read error. The chain combines TRBV6-1 with TRBJ2-3; a weak D match, TRBD1 (5 bases). Germline CDR1 reads MNHNS; CDR2 reads SASEGT. CDR3 size: 16 residues. CDR3 protein: CASNERFTRAADTQYF. The DNA for the CDR3 is TGTGCCAGCAATGAACGATTTACCAGGGCCGCAGATACGCAGTATTTT.

This clone has only a few counts. For the CDR3, the DNA is TGCAGCGTCCGGCTAGCGGGAGTGAATGAGCAGTTCTTC. Residues: CSVRLAGVNEQFF. The chain recombines TRBV29-1 with TRBJ2-1; TRBD2 matches 10 bases. J was trimmed by 7 bases and V by 6 bases; bases with no gene match: 6. The CDR3 extends over 13 amino acids. Germline lookup yields CDR1 SQVTM and CDR2 ANQGSEA.

The table lists this clone with a count of one. The chain carries TRBV30 and TRBJ2-1; 8 bases line up with TRBD1. V shed 3 bases, J shed 15 bases, and the junction held 7 bases outside the gene matches. The CDR3 extends over 11 amino acids. The V gene's germline CDR1 is GTSNPN and CDR2 SVGIG (reference sequence). CDR3: CAWRVRDRWFF. As DNA, the CDR3 is TGTGCCTGGAGGGTCAGGGACAGGTGGTTCTTC.

The chain links TRBV24-1 to TRBJ2-7; D is possibly TRBD1 (5 bases). The CDR3 has 14 residues. The V end lost 3 bases, the J end lost 4 bases, and 12 bases lay between the germline ends. Germline-derived CDR1 and CDR2 are KGHDR and SFDVKD. As DNA, the CDR3 is TGTGCCACCAGTGATCTGGGGCGCAAATACGAGCAGTACGTC. Protein sequence: CATSDLGRKYEQYV.

CDR3 protein: CASSQGGFAGGNTIYF. The CDR3 DNA reads as TGCGCCAGCAGCCAAGGGGGCTTTGCAGGAGGGAACACCATATATTTT. The chain couples TRBV4-1 to TRBJ1-3, with a weak D call TRBD1 (5 bases). The CDR3 is made up of 16 amino acids. Looked up from germline, CDR1 is MGHRA and CDR2 is YSYEKL. The germline V and J ends were trimmed by 1 base and 7 bases, with 17 bases remaining between them.

J is TRBJ2-2 and V is TRBV7-2; 7 nucleotides align to TRBD1. Trimming removed 4 bases from V and 10 bases from J; junction bases left unmatched: 12. Germline-derived CDR1 and CDR2 are SGHTA and FQGNSA. The CDR3 is 15 residues long. The CDR3 DNA follows: TGTGCCAGCAGCTCGGACAGGAACCCAGGCGTGGAGCTGTTTTTT. This codes for CASSSDRNPGVELFF. Based on the CDR3 plus reference TRBV7-2 and TRBJ2-2, the full variable domain is GAGVSQSPSNKVTEKGKDVELRCDPISGHTALYWYRQSLGQGLEFLIYFQGNSAPDKSGLPSDRFSAERTGGSVSTLTIQRTQQEDSAVYLCASSSDRNPGVELFFGEGSRLTVL.

In its sample, this clone was seen once. V is TRBV18 and J is TRBJ2-7, with a possible D match to TRBD1 (6 bases). CDR1 is KGHSH and CDR2 is LQKENI in the germline V gene. The CDR3 totals 15 residues. Trimming took 3 bases from V and 2 from J, leaving 14 bases between them. CDR3 protein: CASSPRDKTTYEQYV. CDR3 nucleotides: TGTGCCAGCTCACCCCGGGACAAGACGACCTACGAGCAGTACGTC.

V usage is TRBV6-6 and J usage is TRBJ2-5, with 10 bases fitting TRBD2. The CDR3 runs to 16 residues. J lost 0 bases, V lost 0 bases, and 1 base had no gene match. Germline V gene sequence: CDR1 MNHNY, CDR2 SVGAGI (reference sequence). CDR3 nucleotide sequence: TGTGCCAGCAGTTACTCGGGACTAGCGTACCAAGAGACCCAGTACTTC. Translating it yields CASSYSGLAYQETQYF.

The chain links TRBV5-4 to TRBJ1-1; TRBD1 matches at 8 bases. Per the germline V gene, CDR1 is SGHNT and CDR2 is YYREEE (reference sequence). The CDR3 consists of 15 residues. Trimming at V came to 2 bases and at J to 5 bases, leaving 8 bases not matched to a gene. The CDR3 DNA sequence: TGTGCCAGCAGCTTTACAGGGGGTGGAAGGACTGAAGCTTTCTTT. The encoded protein is CASSFTGGGRTEAFF.

J is TRBJ2-3 and V is TRBV5-8, with D maybe TRBD1 (5 bases). Per the germline V gene, CDR1 is SGHTS and CDR2 is YDEGEE. V was pared by 4 bases and J by 7 bases, with 13 bases between. This CDR3 spans 13 amino acids. The CDR3, as DNA: TGTGCCAGCAGCCTGGGGCCCTTAAATACGCAGTATTTT. Translating it yields CASSLGPLNTQYF.

The chain couples TRBV2 to TRBJ2-2, with 11 nucleotides matching TRBD2. There are 17 residues in the CDR3. J was trimmed by 2 bases and V by 8 bases; bases with no gene match: 10. From germline, CDR1 is SNHLY and CDR2 FYNNEI. In DNA, the CDR3 is TGTGCCAGCGCCACGGCGGGACTAGCGGAAAACACCGGGGAGCTGTTTTTT. It codes for CASATAGLAENTGELFF.

The V and J genes are TRBV4-1 and TRBJ2-2; no firm D call. The CDR3 has 13 residues. CDR1 is MGHRA, CDR2 YSYEKL, per germline. V was cut by 4 bases and J by 5 bases, with 8 bases left in between. CDR3 nucleotides: TGCGCCAGCAGCCGATCAGATACCGGGGAGCTGTTTTTT. Residues: CASSRSDTGELFF.

The chain carries TRBV12-5 and TRBJ1-5; maybe TRBD1 (5 bases). Germline V gene lookup returns CDR1 LGHNT and CDR2 FRNRAP. CDR3 length equals 14 residues. V shed 3 bases and J shed 2 bases, with 8 bases lying between them. The CDR3 region is CASGFTGGNQPQHF. CDR3 coding DNA: TGTGCTAGTGGTTTTACAGGCGGCAATCAGCCCCAGCATTTT.

The chain combines TRBV6-5 with TRBJ2-7; no clear D. V gave up 0 bases and J gave up 1 base, with 10 bases separating them. The CDR3 has 15 residues. The germline CDR1 and CDR2 sequences are MNHEY and SVGAGI. This CDR3 is CASSYSWQLSYEQYF. CDR3 nucleotides: TGTGCCAGCAGTTACTCGTGGCAGTTATCCTACGAGCAGTACTTC.